This entry lists 29 T cell receptor beta chains sequenced from one sample in a study of shared clonotypes between healthy human individuals. The repertoire was sequenced with immunoSEQ multiplex PCR; TCRdb's copy has only in-frame clones and lacks some. The table lists over a million clones, 96% of them singletons, with over 1% in the top ten. Sequencing used naive CD4+ T cells sorted from blood. This sample's subset: CD45RA+ positively selected. These receptors were taken from a man aged 30 to 45 in good health.

The chain employs TRBV4-1 and TRBJ1-2, with D possibly being TRBD1 (5 bases). The V and J ends lost 4 bases and 0 bases respectively, with 12 bases between them. The germline CDR1 and CDR2 sequences are MGHRA and YSYEKL. This CDR3 region has 15 residues. CDR3 sequence (DNA): TGCGCCAGCAGCCCCCGGGACCCAGCTAACTATGGCTACACCTTC. This gives the protein CASSPRDPANYGYTF.

The J gene is TRBJ2-3, the V gene TRBV14, with D possibly matching TRBD2 (6 bases). Between the trimmed V and J ends, which lost 3 bases and 2 bases, there was a span of 24 bases. The CDR3 is made up of 19 amino acids. The V gene's germline CDR1 is SGHDN and CDR2 FVKESK. CDR3 residues: CASSHRSGTPAGYTDTQYF. CDR3 bases: TGTGCCAGCAGCCATCGTAGCGGAACCCCCGCGGGCTACACAGATACGCAGTATTTT.

The chain carries TRBV29-1 and TRBJ2-7, with 7 bases that match TRBD1. The germline CDR1 and CDR2 sequences are SQVTM and ANQGSEA. The CDR3 consists of 13 residues. The V gene end was trimmed by 6 bases and the J gene end by 0 bases; junction bases not matched to a gene: 5. For the CDR3, the DNA is TGCAGCGTCCGAGGGACAGTCTCCTACGAGCAGTACTTC. It codes for CSVRGTVSYEQYF.

The V call is TRBV11-3, the J call TRBJ2-1; the D is unclear. The V gene lost 5 bases and the J gene lost 5 bases, with 7 bases spanning the gap. CDR1 and CDR2 (germline): SGHNT, YENEEA. The CDR3 spans 12 residues. The CDR3 region is CASSLTNNEQFF. CDR3 in DNA: TGTGCCAGCAGCCTAACGAACAATGAGCAGTTCTTC.

The chain has TRBV9 and TRBJ2-3; TRBD2 matches 7 bases. Germline CDR1 and CDR2: SGDLS and YYNGEE. Trimming cost V 0 bases and J 1 base; bases outside gene matches: 8. CDR3 length: 17 amino acids. CDR3 DNA sequence: TGTGCCAGCAGCGTAGCCCCATTGGGGGGGGGCACAGATACGCAGTATTTT. Its translation is CASSVAPLGGGTDTQYF.

The chain employs TRBV15 and TRBJ1-5; D is perhaps TRBD1 (6 bases). Germline values: CDR1 LNHNV, CDR2 YYDKDF (reference sequence). The CDR3 totals 14 residues. V lost 7 bases to trimming and J lost 4 bases, with 14 bases between them. CDR3 protein: CATNTDRNNQPQHF. For the CDR3, the DNA is TGTGCCACCAACACAGACAGGAATAATCAGCCCCAGCATTTT.

The rearrangement uses TRBV7-2 and TRBJ2-7, with TRBD1 matching over 8 bases. J gave up 2 bases and V 8 bases, and 11 bases lay outside the gene matches. This CDR3 comprises 15 residues. The germline CDR1 and CDR2 sequences are SGHTA and FQGNSA. Here the CDR3 reads CASAPQQGGTYEQYF. The CDR3, as DNA: TGTGCCAGCGCCCCCCAACAGGGGGGAACCTACGAGCAGTACTTC.

The chain employs TRBV6-1 and TRBJ2-5, with 7 bases identical to TRBD2. Germline CDR1 reads MNHNS; CDR2 reads SASEGT. The junction had 9 bases not matched to a gene; V was cut back by 6 bases and J by 5 bases. The CDR3 extends over 14 amino acids. CDR3 nucleotides: TGTGCCAGCAGGGTACAGACTAGCCGGGAGACCCAGTACTTC. Its translation is CASRVQTSRETQYF.

The chain carries TRBV2 and TRBJ2-2; D gene uncertain. V lost 4 bases to trimming and J lost 3 bases, with 6 bases between them. This CDR3 has 13 amino acids. Germline assignment: CDR1 SNHLY and CDR2 FYNNEI. The CDR3 is CASSGKYTGELFF. The CDR3 region has the DNA TGTGCCAGCAGTGGAAAGTACACCGGGGAGCTGTTTTTT. The full variable domain, with the rest looked up from reference TRBV2 and TRBJ2-2, is EPEVTQTPSHQVTQMGQEVILRCVPISNHLYFYWYRQILGQKVEFLVSFYNNEISEKSEIFDDQFSVERPDGSNFTLKIRSTKLEDSAMYFCASSGKYTGELFFGEGSRLTVL.

The rearrangement uses TRBV10-3 and TRBJ2-7, with D perhaps assigned TRBD1 or TRBD2 (6 bases each). Germline CDR1 is ENHRY and CDR2 is SYGVKD. Trimming left V 5 bases short and J 6 bases short, with 11 bases between. CDR3 length equals 12 residues. The CDR3 coding sequence is TGTGCCATCAGTATCGGGGGCCGCGAGCAGTACTTC. Translating gives CAISIGGREQYF.

The chain recombines TRBV4-3 with TRBJ1-1, with 7 bases matching TRBD1. CDR3 length: 15 amino acids. With 4 bases clipped from V and 0 bases from J, the junction kept 5 bases outside the gene matches. CDR1 is LGHNA and CDR2 is YSLEER in the germline V gene. CDR3 bases: TGCGCCAGCAGCCGACGACAGGGTTTGAACACTGAAGCTTTCTTT. It codes for CASSRRQGLNTEAFF.

The chain recombines TRBV7-2 with TRBJ2-3, with TRBD2 identical over 7 bases. This CDR3 is 17 amino acids long. V shed 1 base and J 0 bases; nucleotides not matched to a gene: 7. CDR1 is SGHTA, CDR2 FQGNSA, per germline. CDR3 nucleotides: TGTGCCAGCAGCTTAGGACTAGCCCAACCAAGCACAGATACGCAGTATTTT. This encodes CASSLGLAQPSTDTQYF.

The chain employs TRBV5-1 and TRBJ2-3, with TRBD2 identical over 7 bases. Trimming took 5 bases from V and 4 from J; bases not matched to a gene: 13. Germline assignment: CDR1 SGHRS and CDR2 YFSETQ. This CDR3 region has 16 residues. This CDR3 reads CASSSRLAAVPDTQYF. The CDR3 DNA reads as TGCGCCAGCAGTTCCCGACTAGCTGCCGTTCCAGATACGCAGTATTTT.

Remarks on this clone: A read error may produce the germline difference seen at one junction end. This chain joins TRBV20-1 and TRBJ2-7; the D gene is possibly TRBD1 (7 bases). CDR1 and CDR2 from the germline V gene are DFQATT and SNEGSKA (reference sequence). The CDR3 covers 11 residues. The CDR3 coding sequence is TGCAGTGCTAGAGATGCGGGACAGCTGGACTTC. Translation gives CSARDAGQLDF.

With respect to this clone: Other nucleotide sequences from this sample produce the same CDR3. V gene TRBV9 combines with J gene TRBJ2-2; D remains unclear. This CDR3 spans 13 amino acids. Germline-derived CDR1 and CDR2 are SGDLS and YYNGEE. With 0 bases removed from V and 5 bases from J, the gap between germline ends came to 5 bases. CDR3 DNA: TGTGCCAGCAGCGTAGTGGCAACCGGGGAGCTGTTTTTT. It specifies CASSVVATGELFF. The whole variable domain, filled in from reference TRBV9 and TRBJ2-2, reads DSGVTQTPKHLITATGQRVTLRCSPRSGDLSVYWYQQSLDQGLQFLIQYYNGEERAKGNILERFSAQQFPDLHSELNLSSLELGDSALYFCASSVVATGELFFGEGSRLTVL.

The rearrangement joins TRBV6-1 to TRBJ2-7; a weak D match, TRBD1 (6 bases). Germline-derived CDR1 and CDR2 are MNHNS and SASEGT. The length of the CDR3 is 17 residues. V shed 3 bases and J shed 0 bases, with 18 bases lying between them. The CDR3, as DNA: TGTGCCAGCAGTGAGGCAGGGGCGACCCGGAGCTCCTACGAGCAGTACTTC. This gives the protein CASSEAGATRSSYEQYF.

The V call is TRBV7-2, the J call TRBJ2-5; 10 bases line up with TRBD2. J was trimmed by 4 bases and V by 8 bases; bases with no gene match: 13. CDR1 is SGHTA, CDR2 FQGNSA, per germline. The CDR3 length is 16 residues. Written as DNA, the CDR3 is TGTGCCAGCGGACTCACGAGCGGGAGGGCTTTAGAGACCCAGTACTTC. Translating it yields CASGLTSGRALETQYF.

The V gene is TRBV30, the J gene TRBJ2-2; 10 bases line up with TRBD2. Germline assignment: CDR1 GTSNPN and CDR2 SVGIG (reference sequence). The CDR3 covers 15 residues. The ends lost 0 bases at V and 7 bases at J; junction bases unmatched: 5. For the CDR3, the DNA is TGTGCCTGGAGTGTACGGACTAGCGGCCACGGGGAGCTGTTTTTT. This encodes CAWSVRTSGHGELFF. The variable domain in full, with the rest retrieved from reference TRBV30 and TRBJ2-2, is SQTIHQWPATLVQPVGSPLSLECTVEGTSNPNLYWYRQAAGRGLQLLFYSVGIGQISSEVPQNLSASRPQDRQFILSSKKLLLSDSGFYLCAWSVRTSGHGELFFGEGSRLTVL.

This clone was recorded a few times. The chain couples TRBV18 to TRBJ2-7; unclear D gene. Germline V gene data show CDR1 as KGHSH and CDR2 as LQKENI. The CDR3 length is 14 residues. Deletions cut 3 bases from V and 2 bases from J, with 11 bases between. CDR3 region: CASSPFGSTYEQYF. CDR3 in DNA: TGTGCCAGCTCACCTTTTGGGTCCACCTACGAGCAGTACTTC.

The chain links TRBV10-2 to TRBJ2-7; 9 positions agree with TRBD1. There are 14 residues in the CDR3. Trimming at V came to 7 bases and at J to 4 bases, leaving 8 bases not matched to a gene. CDR1 is WSHSY, CDR2 SAAADI, per germline. In DNA form, the CDR3 reads TGCGCCAGCATGTTCCGACAGGGGGGTTACGAGCAGTACTTC. Its protein is CASMFRQGGYEQYF.

The rearrangement uses TRBV27 and TRBJ2-3; D might be TRBD1 (6 bases). The CDR3 covers 13 residues. Trimming pared 6 bases from V and 5 bases from J, leaving 12 bases between. Looked up from germline, CDR1 is MNHEY and CDR2 is SMNVEV (reference sequence). CDR3 nucleotide sequence: TGTGCCAGCAGACAGGGTCCTTTAGATACGCAGTATTTT. Translating it yields CASRQGPLDTQYF.

V gene TRBV7-2 combines with J gene TRBJ2-7, with 9 nucleotides matching TRBD1. The germline gives CDR1 SGHTA, CDR2 FQGNSA. V was clipped by 7 bases and J by 6 bases; unmatched bases: 13. The CDR3 runs to 15 residues. CDR3 loop: CASIPNRGLPSEQYF. The CDR3 DNA reads TGTGCCAGCATTCCTAACAGGGGGCTCCCATCCGAGCAGTACTTC.

J is TRBJ1-2 and V is TRBV11-1; D may be TRBD1 (5 bases). With 5 bases removed from V and 7 bases from J, the gap between germline ends came to 20 bases. The CDR3 is 15 residues long. Looked up from germline, CDR1 is SGHAT and CDR2 is FQDESV (reference sequence). The CDR3: CASSPGRGTYGGYTF. As DNA, the CDR3 is TGTGCCAGCAGCCCAGGGCGGGGGACCTACGGTGGCTACACCTTC.

The chain employs TRBV30 and TRBJ1-3; TRBD1 agrees at 10 bases. With 3 bases clipped from V and 5 bases from J, the junction kept 7 bases outside the gene matches. Germline V gives CDR1 GTSNPN, CDR2 SVGIG (reference sequence). The CDR3 is 15 amino acids. The CDR3 sequence: CAWRGWDRGRNTIYF. The CDR3 coding sequence is TGTGCCTGGAGGGGCTGGGACAGGGGAAGAAACACCATATATTTT.

The chain has TRBV5-6 and TRBJ1-1; no reliable D call. CDR1 and CDR2 (germline): SGHDT, YYEEEE. Trimming stripped 4 bases from V and 1 base from J, with 20 bases between. CDR3 size: 17 residues. The CDR3 sequence is CASSLLTLQLSNTEAFF. DNA for the CDR3: TGTGCCAGCAGCCTCCTGACCCTGCAGTTATCGAACACTGAAGCTTTCTTT.

This sequence joins TRBV6-5 and TRBJ2-7, with a possible D match to TRBD1 (6 bases). The CDR3 has 15 residues. Germline V gene sequence: CDR1 MNHEY, CDR2 SVGAGI. V was trimmed by 2 bases and J by 1 base, leaving 12 bases between them. The CDR3 loop is CASSYARGLSYEQYF. DNA for the CDR3: TGTGCCAGCAGTTACGCCAGGGGTCTTTCCTACGAGCAGTACTTC.

The rearrangement joins TRBV4-3 to TRBJ2-3, with 10 bases that match TRBD2. This CDR3 contains 16 residues. Germline V CDR1 and CDR2: LGHNA, YSLEER. The V segment lost 0 bases and the J segment 10 bases; nucleotides outside the gene matches: 10. The DNA of the CDR3 is TGCGCCAGCAGCCAAGAGGCACTAGCGGGAATGGGAGCGCAGTATTTT. Residues: CASSQEALAGMGAQYF.

This chain connects TRBV4-3 to TRBJ2-7, with D perhaps matching TRBD1 or TRBD2 (5 bases each). Trimming took 0 bases from V and 6 from J, leaving 15 bases between them. The CDR3 has 15 amino acids. Germline V CDR1 and CDR2: LGHNA, YSLEER. CDR3 in amino acids: CASSQDSGTAGEQYF. CDR3 bases: TGCGCCAGCAGCCAAGATTCCGGGACCGCCGGCGAGCAGTACTTC.

V and J are TRBV28 and TRBJ2-7; D is possibly TRBD1 (7 bases). Between the trimmed V and J ends, which lost 1 base and 0 bases, there was a span of 10 bases. Germline values: CDR1 MDHEN, CDR2 SYDVKM. This CDR3 has 15 residues. CDR3 region: CASSLSGDSSYEQYF. CDR3 in DNA: TGTGCCAGCAGTTTATCGGGGGACAGCTCCTACGAGCAGTACTTC.